A selection of T cell receptor beta chains follows, all from one sample in a study of T cell repertoires in ileal Crohn's disease. The protocol was immunoSEQ multiplex PCR, while the TCRdb copy is restricted to in-frame clones and leaves out a portion. The sample shows more than 4,000 clones, over 70% of them seen only once. The sequencing sample was made of ileal tissue. These receptors originate from an adult with Crohn's disease. CDR3s include the opening cysteine and the closing phenylalanine or tryptophan. A D gene is named only where the DNA matches it firmly. The size entry is marked missing in some rows and otherwise reads once, few, many or a size class.

j_gene	v_gene	d_gene	abundance	CDR3nt	CDR3aa
TRBJ2-1	TRBV7-2	.	.	TGTGCCAGCAGCTTGAGCTCCTACAATGAGCAGTTCTTC	CASSLSSYNEQFF
TRBJ2-6	TRBV27	.	.	TGTGCCAGCACCCCCTCCCCCGGGGCCAACGTCCTGACTTTC	CASTPSPGANVLTF
TRBJ2-1	TRBV20-1	.	.	TGCAGTGCGTCCTTTTACAATGAGCAGTTCTTC	CSASFYNEQFF
TRBJ1-2	TRBV7-9	TRBD1	once	TGTGCCAGCAGCTTGGGACAGGGAGGGGGCTACACCTTC	CASSLGQGGGYTF
TRBJ2-1	TRBV18	.	.	TGTGCCAGCTCACCACCCGAGAATGAGCAGTTCTTC	CASSPPENEQFF
TRBJ2-7	TRBV28	TRBD2	.	TGTGCCAGCAGGCCCGGGGGAGCGGGAGAGTACGAGCAGTACTTC	CASRPGGAGEYEQYF
TRBJ1-4	TRBV7-2	.	.	TGTGCCAGCAGCTTTCAACAGGGTGGTGGTGAAAAACTGTTTTTT	CASSFQQGGGEKLFF
TRBJ1-2	TRBV7-9	.	.	TGTGCCAGCGGCAAAACAAACTATGGCTACACCTTC	CASGKTNYGYTF
TRBJ2-3	TRBV28	.	.	TGTGCCAGCAGTTCAGGGTCCACAGATACGCAGTATTTT	CASSSGSTDTQYF
TRBJ1-2	TRBV19	TRBD1	.	TGTGCCAGTGATCAACCTCAGGGGGCTGGGGGCTACACCTTC	CASDQPQGAGGYTF
TRBJ2-7	TRBV5-4	TRBD1	few	TGTGCCAGCAGCCCCGGGACAGGCGCTTCCTACGAGCAGTACTTC	CASSPGTGASYEQYF
TRBJ2-7	TRBV5-1	.	.	TGCGCCAGCAGCTTGGACGGACAGCCTACGGAGGAGCAGTACTTC	CASSLDGQPTEEQYF
TRBJ1-1	TRBV6-5	.	once	TGTGCCAGCAGCCCCCCCGGGGTCACTGAAGCTTTCTTT	CASSPPGVTEAFF
TRBJ1-2	TRBV27	.	.	TGTGCCAGCAGTTTATACAAAGGGGATCCCTATGGCTACACCTTC	CASSLYKGDPYGYTF
TRBJ2-3	TRBV2	.	.	TGTGCCAGCCGAAGGAGCGGGAGCACAGATACGCAGTATTTT	CASRRSGSTDTQYF
TRBJ2-1	TRBV5-1	.	.	TGCGCCAGCAGCTTTGGCAGCTCCTACAATGAGCAGTTCTTC	CASSFGSSYNEQFF
TRBJ1-3	TRBV28	.	.	TGTGCCAGCAGCCCCACAGGGTCCGGAAACACCATATATTTT	CASSPTGSGNTIYF
TRBJ1-2	TRBV7-9	TRBD1	.	TGTGCCAGCAGCCCGCAGGGGGCCCTCAACTATGGCTACACCTTC	CASSPQGALNYGYTF
TRBJ2-1	TRBV29-1	TRBD1	few	TGCAGCGTTCTCTTTTACCTTGGACAGGGAAGTTTCGAGCCGGGCAATGAGCAGTTCTTC	CSVLFYLGQGSFEPGNEQFF
TRBJ2-5	TRBV7-2	.	.	TGTGCCAGCAGCTTCGACAACCAAGAGACCCAGTACTTC	CASSFDNQETQYF
TRBJ2-5	TRBV5-4	TRBD1	.	TGTGCCAGCAGCTCCCGAGACAGGGGCACCTCCCAGTACTTC	CASSSRDRGTSQYF
TRBJ2-7	TRBV7-9	.	.	TGTGCCAGCAGCTTAGCGCCCCCCCGCCCAGGGGAAAGATACGAGCAGTACTTC	CASSLAPPRPGERYEQYF
TRBJ2-5	TRBV7-3	.	.	TGTGCCAGCAGTCCATCCGGGAAAGAGACCCAGTACTTC	CASSPSGKETQYF
TRBJ1-6	TRBV6-5	.	.	TGTGCCAGCAGTTACGGGGGCACAAATTCACCCCTCCACTTT	CASSYGGTNSPLHF
TRBJ2-3	TRBV5-1	TRBD2	.	TGCGCCAGCAGCAACTTAGACGGCGGGAGGGCCGTAGATACGCAGTATTTT	CASSNLDGGRAVDTQYF
TRBJ2-1	TRBV30	.	few	TGTGCCTGGAGTGTTTCAGGCGCCTACAATGAGCAGTTCTTC	CAWSVSGAYNEQFF
TRBJ2-1	TRBV11-2	TRBD2	.	TGTGCCAGCAGCCTCGTATCCGTAGCGGGAGGAGGCAATGAGCAGTTCTTC	CASSLVSVAGGGNEQFF
TRBJ1-1	TRBV30	.	.	TGTGCCTGGAGTGCCAGGCATTGGAACACTGAAGCTTTCTTT	CAWSARHWNTEAFF
TRBJ1-1	TRBV14	.	.	TGTGCCAGCAGCCCCGGGGCCGGGGGTCGAACTGAAGCTTTCTTT	CASSPGAGGRTEAFF
TRBJ1-4	TRBV14	.	.	TGTGCCAGCAGCCAAGATTTAGGGGAATCACCAACTAATGAAAAACTGTTTTTT	CASSQDLGESPTNEKLFF
TRBJ2-5	TRBV5-6	TRBD2	.	TGTGCCAGCAGCTTTCGTCCCTGGGCTAGCGGATTCCAAGAGACCCAGTACTTC	CASSFRPWASGFQETQYF
TRBJ2-6	TRBV28	.	.	TGTGCCAGCAGAACAGACAGATACCGCTCTGGGGCCAACGTCCTGACTTTC	CASRTDRYRSGANVLTF
TRBJ1-2	TRBV30	TRBD1	.	TGTGCCTGGAGTGTAGGGACAGGGACCTATGGCTACACCTTC	CAWSVGTGTYGYTF
TRBJ2-1	TRBV2	TRBD1	.	TGTGCCAGCAGTGGACAGGGGTATGGAGAGCAGTTCTTC	CASSGQGYGEQFF
TRBJ1-1	TRBV7-2	.	.	TGTGCCAGCAGCTACACACAGAACACTGAAGCTTTCTTT	CASSYTQNTEAFF
TRBJ2-1	TRBV7-8	TRBD1	.	TGTGCCAGCAGCCCTAGAAGGGACAGGACCTCCTACAATGAGCAGTTCTTC	CASSPRRDRTSYNEQFF
TRBJ1-4	TRBV11-2	.	.	TGTGCCAGCAGCTTAGCGGGGGAAAAACTGTTTTTT	CASSLAGEKLFF
TRBJ2-3	TRBV5-6	TRBD2	.	TGTGCCAGCAGCTCTGTACTAGCGGGGGTAGGAGATACGCAGTATTTT	CASSSVLAGVGDTQYF
TRBJ2-3	TRBV11-2	TRBD1	.	TGTGCCAGCAGCTCCAACAGGGGTTCGGCAGATACGCAGTATTTT	CASSSNRGSADTQYF
TRBJ2-7	TRBV2	.	.	TGTGCCAGCAGTATCGGGGTCTCACTCGAGCAGTACTTC	CASSIGVSLEQYF
TRBJ1-3	TRBV6-6	TRBD1	.	TGTGCCAGCAGTTACTCGGGACAGGGAACCAACACCATATATTTT	CASSYSGQGTNTIYF
TRBJ2-2	TRBV7-3	.	.	TGTGCCAGCAGCTCCAGGGGTCCCGGGGAGCTGTTTTTT	CASSSRGPGELFF
TRBJ2-1	TRBV7-2	TRBD2	few	TGTGCCAGCAGCTTAGGTAGCGGGGGGCAATATGAGCAGTTCTTC	CASSLGSGGQYEQFF
TRBJ2-4	TRBV5-8	TRBD1	.	TGTGCCAGCAGCCCATGGGGACAGCTAGCCAAAAACATTCAGTACTTC	CASSPWGQLAKNIQYF
TRBJ2-1	TRBV7-3	TRBD2	.	TGTGCCAGCAGCTCTTGGACTAGCGGGATGAGTGAGCAGTTCTTC	CASSSWTSGMSEQFF
TRBJ2-3	TRBV7-3	.	.	TGTGCCAGCAGCCTAGACACAGATACGCAGTATTTT	CASSLDTDTQYF
TRBJ2-7	TRBV30	TRBD1	.	TGTGCCGTTGGGGGGACAGGGGAATACGAGCAGTACTTC	CAVGGTGEYEQYF
TRBJ2-7	TRBV7-9	TRBD1	.	TGTGCCAGCAGCTTAGATCTGGGACAGATGATCTACGAGCAGTACTTC	CASSLDLGQMIYEQYF
TRBJ1-1	TRBV6-5	.	.	TGTGCCAGCAGTGCCGCGACAGAGAACACTGAAGCCTTCTTT	CASSAATENTEAFF
TRBJ2-5	TRBV19	.	.	TGTGCCAGTAGGAGCTACGGGACCCAGTACTTC	CASRSYGTQYF
TRBJ2-3	TRBV28	.	.	TGTGCCAGCAGTACGCCGGGAGAAGATACGCAGTATTTT	CASSTPGEDTQYF
TRBJ2-2	TRBV28	.	.	TGTGCCAGCAGTTTCGGTCGGAGGAACACCGGGGAGCTGTTTTTT	CASSFGRRNTGELFF
TRBJ2-1	TRBV7-6	TRBD2	.	TGTGCCAGCAGCTCGGGACTAGCGGAATACAATGAGCAGTTCTTC	CASSSGLAEYNEQFF
TRBJ2-3	TRBV7-8	TRBD2	.	TGTGCCAGCAGCGCGACTAGCGGGAGAGATACGCAGTATTTT	CASSATSGRDTQYF